Presented here are 2 T cell receptor beta chains from one specimen sequenced in a study of glioma-infiltrating T cells. TCR alpha and beta CDR3 regions were amplified from RNA using iRepertoire nested multiplex PCR. TCRdb recomputed calls from the multiplex PCR reads with MiXCR, one row per CDR3 protein. The data show about 93,000 distinct CDR3 sequences, with roughly 40% seen just once and around two fifths held by the top ten. The specimen was glioma tissue, nonneoplastic brain tissue, or PBMCs (not recorded which). All receptors come from a human donor with low-grade glioma or glioblastoma, undergoing nonglioma brain surgery, or in good health (not recorded which).

Regarding this clonotype: An end of the junction does not agree with germline; a read error may underlie this. V usage is TRBV6-1 and J usage is TRBJ1-3; unclear D gene. This CDR3 is 15 amino acids long. Germline assignment: CDR1 MNHNS and CDR2 SASEGT. The CDR3, as DNA: TGTGCCAGCAGTGGCAGCATACCGGCCGGAAACACCATATGTTTT. Protein sequence: CASSGSIPAGNTICF.

The sample holds many counts of this clonotype. The J gene is TRBJ1-2, the V gene TRBV7-2; 9 nucleotides line up with TRBD1. The CDR3 loop spans 15 amino acids. CDR1 and CDR2 (germline): SGHTA, FQGNSA. The V gene end was trimmed by 5 bases and the J gene end by 7 bases; junction bases not matched to a gene: 11. The CDR3 coding sequence is TGTGCCAGCAGCAGTAAGGGGACAGGGCAAGGTGGCTACACCTTC. Translated, it gives CASSSKGTGQGGYTF.